The subject of this entry is one TCR beta chain. Its antigen is not known. Each diagnosis drew on symptoms, thyroxine, TRAb, thyroid ultrasound and orbital computed tomography findings. TCR beta CDR3 regions were amplified from RNA. RT-PCR in the first round (using the HTBI primer set) targeted the TCR CDR3. One entry per CDR3 protein results from TCRdb running MiXCR on the multiplex PCR reads. In the table there are around 520,000 distinct CDR3 sequences, roughly 15% of which are singletons. CDR1 and CDR2 (germline): GTSNPN, SVGIG (reference sequence). This CDR3 contains 13 residues. The V end lost 3 bases, the J end lost 0 bases, and 6 bases lay between the germline ends. This specimen belongs to a study of T cells in Graves' hyperthyroidism and ophthalmopathy. Study information: Prior to any treatment, at the point of initial diagnosis, peripheral blood was collected.

Findings and caveats of the study: The model forecast ophthalmopathy, anticipating it by a median around 6.4 months before onset.

The clonotype originates from a woman aged 40 to 55 with Graves' hyperthyroidism. Specimen: blood. V usage is TRBV30 and J usage is TRBJ2-1; D uncertain. The CDR3 sequence is CAWRVTSYNEQFF. The CDR3 DNA sequence: TGTGCCTGGAGGGTCACCTCCTACAATGAGCAGTTCTTC.